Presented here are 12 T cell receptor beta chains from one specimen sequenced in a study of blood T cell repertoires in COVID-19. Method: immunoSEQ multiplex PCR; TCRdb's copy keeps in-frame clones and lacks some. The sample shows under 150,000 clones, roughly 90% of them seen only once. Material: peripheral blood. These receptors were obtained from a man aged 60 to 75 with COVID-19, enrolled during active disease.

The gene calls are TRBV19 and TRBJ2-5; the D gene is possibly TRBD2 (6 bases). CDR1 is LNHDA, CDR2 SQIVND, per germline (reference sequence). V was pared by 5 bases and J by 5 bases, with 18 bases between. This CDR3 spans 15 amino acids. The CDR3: CASSPRRGEVETQYF. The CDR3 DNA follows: TGTGCCAGTAGTCCACGCCGCGGGGAGGTGGAGACCCAGTACTTC. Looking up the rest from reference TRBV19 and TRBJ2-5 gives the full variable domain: DGGITQSPKYLFRKEGQNVTLSCEQNLNHDAMYWYRQDPGQGLRLIYYSQIVNDFQKGDIAEGYSVSREKKESFPLTVTSAQKNPTAFYLCASSPRRGEVETQYFGPGTRLLVL.

Written as DNA, the CDR3 is TGTGCCAGCAGCCAAGTCAGGGACGGGGAGCTGTTTTTT. Protein sequence: CASSQVRDGELFF. This chain links TRBV3-1 (or the pseudogene TRBV3-2) with TRBJ2-2; D perhaps matches TRBD1 (5 bases). CDR1 is LGHDT, CDR2 YNNKEL, per germline (reference sequence). V was trimmed by 1 base and J by 7 bases, leaving 7 bases between them. The CDR3 loop spans 13 amino acids.

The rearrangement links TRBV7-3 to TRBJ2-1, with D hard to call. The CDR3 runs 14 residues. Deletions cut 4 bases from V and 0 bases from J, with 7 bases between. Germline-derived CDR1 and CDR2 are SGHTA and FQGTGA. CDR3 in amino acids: CASSSSSSYNEQFF. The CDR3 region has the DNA TGTGCCAGCAGCTCGTCCAGCTCCTACAATGAGCAGTTCTTC.

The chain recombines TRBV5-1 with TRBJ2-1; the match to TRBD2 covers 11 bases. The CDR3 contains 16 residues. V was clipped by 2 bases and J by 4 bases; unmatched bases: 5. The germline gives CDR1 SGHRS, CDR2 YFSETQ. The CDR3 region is CASSFDRLAGYNEQFF. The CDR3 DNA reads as TGCGCCAGCAGCTTTGACAGACTAGCGGGGTACAATGAGCAGTTCTTC.

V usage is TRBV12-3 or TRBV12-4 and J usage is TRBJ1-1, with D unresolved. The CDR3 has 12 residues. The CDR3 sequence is CASREGDTEAFF. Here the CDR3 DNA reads TGTGCTTCAAGAGAGGGCGACACTGAAGCTTTCTTT.

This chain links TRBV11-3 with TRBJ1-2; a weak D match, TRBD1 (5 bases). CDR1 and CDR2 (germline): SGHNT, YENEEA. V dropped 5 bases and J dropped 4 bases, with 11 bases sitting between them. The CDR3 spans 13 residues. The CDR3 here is CASSPGGVYGYTF. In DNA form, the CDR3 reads TGTGCCAGCAGCCCGGGGGGGGTCTATGGCTACACCTTC. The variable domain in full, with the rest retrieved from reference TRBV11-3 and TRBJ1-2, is EAGVVQSPRYKIIEKKQPVAFWCNPISGHNTLYWYLQNLGQGPELLIRYENEEAVDDSQLPKDRFSAERLKGVDSTLKIQPAELGDSAVYLCASSPGGVYGYTFGSGTRLTVV.

CDR3 DNA sequence: TGTGCCAGCAGCTTTAAGCGGGGAAGCACAGATACGCAGTATTTT. It is translated as CASSFKRGSTDTQYF. The chain recombines TRBV5-4 with TRBJ2-3; 7 bases align to TRBD2. CDR3 size: 15 residues. The V and J ends lost 2 bases and 0 bases, in that order; junction bases with no gene match: 3. The germline V gene has CDR1 SGHNT and CDR2 YYREEE (reference sequence).

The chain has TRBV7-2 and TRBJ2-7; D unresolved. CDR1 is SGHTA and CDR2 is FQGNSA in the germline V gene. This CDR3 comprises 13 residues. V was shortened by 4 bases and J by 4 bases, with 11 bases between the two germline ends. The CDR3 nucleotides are TGTGCCAGCAGCTCCCTTGTCCAGTACGAGCAGTACTTC. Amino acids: CASSSLVQYEQYF.

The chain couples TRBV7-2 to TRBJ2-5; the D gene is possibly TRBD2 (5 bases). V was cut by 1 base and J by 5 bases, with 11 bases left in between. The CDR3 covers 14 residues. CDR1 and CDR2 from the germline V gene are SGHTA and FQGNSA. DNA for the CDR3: TGTGCCAGCAGCTTAGAAGTCGGGGAGGAGACCCAGTACTTC. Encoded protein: CASSLEVGEETQYF.

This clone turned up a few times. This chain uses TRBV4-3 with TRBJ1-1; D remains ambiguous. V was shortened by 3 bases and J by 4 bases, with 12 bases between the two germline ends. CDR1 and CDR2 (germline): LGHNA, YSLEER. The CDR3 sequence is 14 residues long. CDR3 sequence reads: CASSHLASTTEAFF. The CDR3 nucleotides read TGCGCCAGCAGCCATCTAGCTTCGACCACTGAAGCTTTCTTT.

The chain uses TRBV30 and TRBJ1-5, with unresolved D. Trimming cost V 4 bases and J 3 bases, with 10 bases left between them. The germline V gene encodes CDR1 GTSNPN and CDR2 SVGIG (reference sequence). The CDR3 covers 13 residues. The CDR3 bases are TGTGCCTGGAATGAGGGCCCCAATCAGCCCCAGCATTTT. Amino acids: CAWNEGPNQPQHF.

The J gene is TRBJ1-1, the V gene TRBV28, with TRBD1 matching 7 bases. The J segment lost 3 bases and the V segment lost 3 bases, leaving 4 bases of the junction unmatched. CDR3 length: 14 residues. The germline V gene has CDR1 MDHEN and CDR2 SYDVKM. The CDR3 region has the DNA TGTGCCAGCAGTTTTACAGGGGCGTACACTGAAGCTTTCTTT. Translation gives CASSFTGAYTEAFF. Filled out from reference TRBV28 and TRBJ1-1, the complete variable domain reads DVKVTQSSRYLVKRTGEKVFLECVQDMDHENMFWYRQDPGLGLRLIYFSYDVKMKEKGDIPEGYSVSREKKERFSLILESASTNQTSMYLCASSFTGAYTEAFFGQGTRLTVV.